Shown below are 18 T cell receptor beta chains from a single sample sequenced in a study of OX40 agonist ivuxolimab in advanced cancers. The assay was immunoSEQ multiplex PCR, and TCRdb's table has in-frame clones only and misses some. The profile shows around 94,000 clones, under 95% of them singletons. Sequenced here: CD4+ or CD8+ T cells sorted from blood, sampled in a trial of the OX40 agonist ivuxolimab. The receptor set was obtained from an adult with an advanced solid tumor such as melanoma, head and neck, liver or kidney cancer.

This chain uses TRBV7-9 with TRBJ1-2; no clear D. Trimming took 1 base from V and 5 from J, leaving 14 bases between them. Germline values: CDR1 SEHNR, CDR2 FQNEAQ (reference sequence). The CDR3 is 15 amino acids. The CDR3 nucleotides are TGTGCCAGCAGCTTAGACGCGGGCGGCGGATATGGCTACACCTTC. This gives the protein CASSLDAGGGYGYTF.

The chain employs TRBV4-3 and TRBJ1-4, with D perhaps TRBD1 (5 bases). The germline V gene encodes CDR1 LGHNA and CDR2 YSLEER. The CDR3 spans 16 residues. Between the trimmed V and J ends, which lost 1 base and 8 bases, there was a span of 17 bases. In nucleotides, the CDR3 is TGCGCCAGCAGCCAAGGAGGGACGGGGATTGGGGAAAAACTGTTTTTT. It specifies CASSQGGTGIGEKLFF.

The chain has TRBV13 and TRBJ2-3; D is uncertain. The germline V and J ends were trimmed by 6 bases and 6 bases, with 7 bases remaining between them. CDR3 length equals 11 residues. Germline V gives CDR1 PRHDT, CDR2 FYEKMQ (reference sequence). CDR3 amino acids: CASSWSDTQYF. In DNA form, the CDR3 reads TGTGCCAGCAGTTGGTCCGATACGCAGTATTTT.

J is TRBJ1-2 and V is TRBV5-4, with TRBD1 matching over 12 bases. The CDR3 has 15 residues. Germline values: CDR1 SGHNT, CDR2 YYREEE (reference sequence). The V segment lost 4 bases and the J segment 2 bases; nucleotides outside the gene matches: 3. The CDR3 sequence is CASSTGTGGNYGYTF. CDR3 bases: TGTGCCAGCAGCACCGGGACAGGGGGCAACTATGGCTACACCTTC.

J is TRBJ2-7 and V is TRBV27; D could derive from TRBD1 or TRBD2 (5 bases each). The germline CDR1 and CDR2 sequences are MNHEY and SMNVEV (reference sequence). V lost 2 bases and J lost 2, with 10 bases in between. The CDR3 sequence is 14 residues long. CDR3 in amino acids: CASSLGGPTYEQYF. In nucleotides, the CDR3 is TGTGCCAGCAGTTTAGGGGGTCCGACCTACGAGCAGTACTTC.

The chain employs TRBV25-1 and TRBJ2-7; possible D gene TRBD1, 7 bases. CDR3 size: 14 residues. The V gene's germline CDR1 is MGHDK and CDR2 SYGVNS. V lost 3 bases and J lost 6, with 15 bases in between. This CDR3 reads CASSDGNRGGEQYF. CDR3 coding DNA: TGTGCCAGCAGTGACGGTAACAGGGGAGGCGAGCAGTACTTC.

This rearrangement joins TRBV7-8 to TRBJ2-7; D is uncertain. CDR3 length equals 12 residues. Germline V gene data show CDR1 as SGHVS and CDR2 as FQNEAQ. The V end was cut by 5 bases, the J end by 4 bases, with 9 bases between. CDR3 sequence: CASSLKLYEQYF. The CDR3 region has the DNA TGTGCCAGCAGCCTTAAGCTATACGAGCAGTACTTC.

The chain couples TRBV2 to TRBJ2-7; TRBD2 aligns across 10 bases. The CDR3 runs 19 residues. The trim removed 3 bases at V and 0 bases at J, leaving 14 bases unmatched. The V gene's germline CDR1 is SNHLY and CDR2 FYNNEI. CDR3 nucleotide sequence: TGTGCCAGCAGTGAGGGGGGGGCTAGCGGGAGTTGGAGCTCCTACGAGCAGTACTTC. Protein product: CASSEGGASGSWSSYEQYF.

V and J are TRBV27 and TRBJ2-1, with TRBD2 matching 8 bases. CDR3 size: 17 residues. The germline V gene encodes CDR1 MNHEY and CDR2 SMNVEV (reference sequence). V trimming: 1 base; J trimming: 2 bases; junction bases outside the gene matches: 7. The CDR3 DNA sequence: TGTGCCAGCAGTTTATTCCGGCTAGCGGGCCCCTACAATGAGCAGTTCTTC. Amino acid sequence: CASSLFRLAGPYNEQFF.

This chain links TRBV6-1 with TRBJ1-1; the D is unclear. This CDR3 is 12 amino acids long. Trimming pared 4 bases from V and 5 bases from J, leaving 8 bases between. Germline V lookup: CDR1 MNHNS, CDR2 SASEGT. The CDR3 reads CASSATGTEAFF. The CDR3 DNA is TGTGCCAGCAGTGCAACGGGGACTGAAGCTTTCTTT.

V gene TRBV19 combines with J gene TRBJ2-7, with a weak D call TRBD2 (6 bases). This CDR3 is built from 14 residues. Between the trimmed V and J ends, which lost 5 bases and 2 bases, there was a span of 13 bases. Looked up from germline, CDR1 is LNHDA and CDR2 is SQIVND (reference sequence). The CDR3: CASSPAGWAYEQYF. The CDR3 DNA reads as TGTGCCAGTAGTCCGGCGGGGTGGGCCTACGAGCAGTACTTC.

This clone was detected once. The chain carries TRBV5-6 and TRBJ1-1; 7 nucleotides match TRBD1. The CDR3 is 14 residues long. CDR1 and CDR2 (germline): SGHDT, YYEEEE. The ends lost 4 bases at V and 2 bases at J; junction bases unmatched: 5. The DNA of the CDR3 is TGTGCCAGCAGCCTGGGACAGCCAAACACTGAAGCTTTCTTT. This encodes CASSLGQPNTEAFF.

The chain joins TRBV7-9 to TRBJ1-5; possible D gene TRBD1, 5 bases. The CDR3 length is 12 residues. The V end was cut by 5 bases, the J end by 7 bases, with 9 bases between. Looked up from germline, CDR1 is SEHNR and CDR2 is FQNEAQ (reference sequence). This chain's CDR3 is CASSLKGQPQHF. The CDR3 coding sequence is TGTGCCAGCAGCCTGAAGGGGCAGCCCCAGCATTTT.

V and J are TRBV27 and TRBJ2-5, with D maybe TRBD2 (6 bases). Germline-derived CDR1 and CDR2 are MNHEY and SMNVEV (reference sequence). V gave up 4 bases and J gave up 1 base, with 10 bases separating them. The CDR3 has 14 amino acids. The CDR3 coding sequence is TGTGCCAGCAGTTCTCGGGACTTCCAAGAGACCCAGTACTTC. This codes for CASSSRDFQETQYF.

The chain couples TRBV27 to TRBJ2-2; D is tentatively TRBD1 or TRBD2 (5 bases each). The CDR3 runs to 13 residues. In germline, CDR1 is MNHEY, CDR2 SMNVEV (reference sequence). The V gene lost 5 bases and the J gene lost 6 bases, with 10 bases spanning the gap. Here the CDR3 DNA reads TGTGCCAGCAGTCTCGGGACCGCCGGGGAGCTGTTTTTT. Its translation: CASSLGTAGELFF.

The chain joins TRBV5-6 to TRBJ2-1; D possibly uses TRBD1 or TRBD2 (5 bases each). The V gene's germline CDR1 is SGHDT and CDR2 YYEEEE. Trimming left V 4 bases short and J 6 bases short, with 17 bases between. The CDR3 totals 15 residues. CDR3 sequence (DNA): TGTGCCAGCAGCCTTGGGGGAGTAGGTGGCAATGAGCAGTTCTTC. Protein: CASSLGGVGGNEQFF.

This clone was detected a few times. The chain recombines TRBV27 with TRBJ1-6, with D possibly TRBD1 on 5 matching bases. Deletions cut 2 bases from V and 10 bases from J, with 15 bases between. The CDR3 totals 15 residues. Germline lookup yields CDR1 MNHEY and CDR2 SMNVEV (reference sequence). CDR3 bases: TGTGCCAGCAGTTTAGTTCCGGGGACCGGCTCACCCCTCCACTTT. As protein: CASSLVPGTGSPLHF.

The J gene is TRBJ2-3, the V gene TRBV5-1; maybe TRBD2 (7 bases). The germline V and J ends were trimmed by 4 bases and 4 bases, with 28 bases remaining between them. This CDR3 region has 19 residues. The germline CDR1 and CDR2 sequences are SGHRS and YFSETQ. The CDR3 DNA follows: TGCGCCAGCAGCCGTATATATTCAGGGGCGGGAGTCGAGTCAGATACGCAGTATTTT. This gives the protein CASSRIYSGAGVESDTQYF.